This T cell receptor beta chain was sequenced in a study of cytomegalovirus exposure and HLA in healthy donors. Findings and caveats of the study: A later analysis found first-cohort TCR clusters tended to co-occur in the approximately 110 validation repertoires.

As concerns this clone: Its antigen is currently unknown.

Repertoires were generated with immunoSEQ multiplex PCR, while TCRdb's copy carries only in-frame clones and drops some. The sample consists of roughly 330,000 clones, about nine tenths of them appearing once. Germline V gene sequence: CDR1 SGDLS, CDR2 YYNGEE. Trimming removed 5 bases from V and 2 bases from J; junction bases left unmatched: 4. The CDR3 runs 14 residues. The donors were members of the validation cohort, which comprised roughly 130 subjects and was separate from the first cohort of several hundred subjects. The TCR was taken from a woman aged 30 to 39 in good health and CMV-seropositive. This chain joins TRBV9 and TRBJ2-3, with TRBD2 matching over 8 bases. Sequencing input: PBMCs. The CDR3 nucleotides are TGTGCCAGCAGGCCGGGGGGGCCCACAGATACGCAGTATTTT. Protein sequence: CASRPGGPTDTQYF.